This T cell receptor (beta chain) came from a study of OX40 agonist ivuxolimab in advanced cancers. Points from the study as a whole: Relative to CD4+, CD8+ T cells held more expanded clones on average.

In germline, CDR1 is SEHNR, CDR2 FQNEAQ (reference sequence). The ends lost 3 bases at V and 3 bases at J; junction bases unmatched: 6. The CDR3 is made up of 16 amino acids. Here immunoSEQ multiplex PCR was the method, and the copy in TCRdb shows in-frame clones only, minus some. The sample lists 95,000 to 100,000 clones, roughly 80% occurring once. About this clone: Its target is not known.

The sample here was CD4+ or CD8+ T cells sorted from blood, taken in a trial of the OX40 agonist ivuxolimab. The origin of this receptor is an adult with an advanced solid tumor such as melanoma, head and neck, liver or kidney cancer. The genes are TRBV7-9 and TRBJ2-3; 10 positions match TRBD2. The CDR3 protein is CASSFLAGEETDTQYF. DNA of the CDR3: TGTGCCAGCAGCTTCCTAGCGGGAGAGGAGACAGATACGCAGTATTTT.